What follows describes a single T cell receptor beta chain. The V and J ends lost 6 bases and 6 bases respectively, with 9 bases between them. CDR1 MNHNY and CDR2 SVGAGI come from the germline V gene (reference sequence). This CDR3 spans 11 amino acids. This entry is derived from a study of OX40 agonist ivuxolimab in advanced cancers. For the study at large: Every 2 weeks, ivuxolimab was infused into the patients intravenously at between 0.01 and 10 mg/kg. Participants, 80% to 90% male, averaged approximately 65 years of age, ranging from roughly 20 to 85.

Generated by immunoSEQ multiplex PCR, the TCRdb table keeps only in-frame clones and is missing some. The sample has 45,000 to 60,000 clones, 60% to 80% seen once. Samples were taken at baseline and on day 1 of cycles 4 and 7. Source: CD4+ or CD8+ T cells sorted from blood, taken in a trial of the OX40 agonist ivuxolimab. This clonotype originated in an adult with an advanced solid tumor such as melanoma, head and neck, liver or kidney cancer. The chain carries TRBV6-6 and TRBJ2-7; D is perhaps TRBD1 (6 bases). Here the CDR3 reads CASRQGGEQYF. CDR3 sequence (DNA): TGTGCCAGCAGACAGGGCGGCGAGCAGTACTTC.